Below are 22 T cell receptor beta chains sequenced from a single sample in a study of circulating CD8 cells and anti-PD-1 response in melanoma. Sorting of live CD3+CD8+TCRalphabeta+ cells by PD-1 and/or TIGIT gave four subsets. Each library started from around 14 ng of total RNA using the QIAseq Immune Repertoire TCR panel. From the reads, TCRdb called clonotypes with MiXCR, one entry per CDR3 protein. The table has hundreds of distinct CDR3 sequences, about 9.2% seen once. The sequencing used CD8+ T cells from PBMCs, collected at baseline or after one month of anti-PD-1 therapy (not recorded which). The receptors stem from a human donor with melanoma.

In its sample, this clonotype is medium-sized. The J gene is TRBJ1-2, the V gene TRBV7-2; D possibly corresponds to TRBD1 (5 bases). V was shortened by 2 bases and J by 4 bases, with 23 bases between the two germline ends. This CDR3 is 18 amino acids long. Germline loops: CDR1 SGHTA, CDR2 FQGNSA. As DNA, the CDR3 is TGTGCCAGCAGCTTATCATCGACGGGGGACTCCTTTTTCTATGGCTACACCTTC. It codes for CASSLSSTGDSFFYGYTF.

This clonotype is deemed large (0.1 to 1%). V gene TRBV4-3 combines with J gene TRBJ2-2; D is uncertain. The V gene's germline CDR1 is LGHNA and CDR2 YSLEER. V gave up 3 bases and J gave up 5 bases, with 10 bases separating them. The CDR3 spans 14 residues. The CDR3 loop is CASSHARHTGELFF. DNA for the CDR3: TGCGCCAGCAGCCATGCCCGTCATACCGGGGAGCTGTTTTTT.

By frequency in the sample, this clonotype is large. The J gene is TRBJ1-1, the V gene TRBV29-1; no definite D call. The CDR3 is made up of 10 amino acids. The V gene lost 5 bases and the J gene lost 6 bases, with 7 bases spanning the gap. Germline lookup yields CDR1 SQVTM and CDR2 ANQGSEA. The CDR3 region has the DNA TGCAGCGTTCCAGAACCTGAAGCTTTCTTT. This encodes CSVPEPEAFF.

This clonotype rates as large. This sequence joins TRBV7-3 and TRBJ2-3, with D maybe TRBD2 (5 bases). The CDR3 totals 14 residues. V lost 3 bases and J 1 base, leaving 8 bases between the germline ends. From germline, CDR1 is SGHTA and CDR2 FQGTGA. The CDR3: CASSFVGGTDTQYF. For the CDR3, the DNA is TGTGCCAGCAGCTTTGTGGGAGGCACAGATACGCAGTATTTT.

Sample share makes this clonotype large. The CDR3 loop reads CASTPGQGILYEQYF. The CDR3 nucleotides are TGTGCCAGTACTCCGGGACAGGGGATCCTCTACGAGCAGTACTTC. The chain has TRBV19 and TRBJ2-7, with TRBD1 matching 10 bases. Germline trimming cut 7 bases from V and 3 bases from J; bases unmatched to any gene: 9. This CDR3 region has 15 residues. Germline loops: CDR1 LNHDA, CDR2 SQIVND (reference sequence).

By share, this clonotype ranks as medium-sized (0.01 to 0.1%). This chain links TRBV29-1 with TRBJ2-2; D may be TRBD2 (6 bases). V gave up 0 bases and J gave up 0 bases, with 8 bases separating them. CDR1 is SQVTM, CDR2 ANQGSEA, per germline. This CDR3 comprises 15 residues. DNA of the CDR3: TGCAGCGTTGAAGAGGGGGGAGCGAACACCGGGGAGCTGTTTTTT. This encodes CSVEEGGANTGELFF.

This clonotype counts as large. The rearrangement joins TRBV6-6 to TRBJ2-1; no firm D call. Trimming shortened V by 0 bases and J by 4 bases, and 10 bases separated the two germline ends. CDR1 MNHNY and CDR2 SVGAGI come from the germline V gene (reference sequence). This CDR3 has 15 amino acids. DNA for the CDR3: TGTGCCAGCAGTTACTCGTCGGACGGATACAATGAGCAGTTCTTC. It yields the protein CASSYSSDGYNEQFF.

This clonotype qualifies as large (0.1 to 1%). V is TRBV19 and J is TRBJ1-6; D not certain. This CDR3 contains 11 residues. The germline V gene encodes CDR1 LNHDA and CDR2 SQIVND (reference sequence). V was cut by 9 bases and J by 6 bases, with 6 bases left in between. The CDR3 nucleotides read TGTGCCAGCCGGGTTAATTCACCCCTCCACTTT. Its protein is CASRVNSPLHF.

By proportion, this clonotype is large. This rearrangement joins TRBV30 to TRBJ1-1; D is uncertain. This CDR3 is 12 amino acids long. CDR1 GTSNPN and CDR2 SVGIG come from the germline V gene (reference sequence). V lost 1 base to trimming and J lost 1 base, with 4 bases between them. CDR3 nucleotide sequence: TGTGCCTGGAGTGAGGAGAACACTGAAGCTTTCTTT. It is translated as CAWSEENTEAFF.

By proportion, this clonotype is large. The chain uses TRBV12-3 or TRBV12-4 and TRBJ2-3; D ambiguous. This CDR3 has 13 amino acids. The V end lost 5 bases, the J end lost 0 bases, and 6 bases lay between the germline ends. The CDR3 is CASSPSSTDTQYF. The CDR3 DNA follows: TGTGCCAGCAGTCCCTCTAGCACAGATACGCAGTATTTT.

Relative to its sample, this clonotype is hyperexpanded. V gene TRBV10-2 combines with J gene TRBJ2-7; D gene uncertain. The length of the CDR3 is 13 residues. V lost 2 bases to trimming and J lost 2 bases, with 7 bases between them. Germline CDR1 reads WSHSY; CDR2 reads SAAADI. This CDR3 reads CASSEGITYEQYF. CDR3 nucleotide sequence: TGCGCCAGCAGTGAGGGGATTACCTACGAGCAGTACTTC.

By share of the sample, this clonotype is medium-sized. The J gene is TRBJ1-1, the V gene TRBV12-3 or TRBV12-4; no firm D call. The CDR3 consists of 13 residues. Trimming took off 7 bases at V and 4 bases at J, with 13 bases between the two ends. The CDR3 sequence: CASTFGPSTEAFF. In nucleotides, the CDR3 is TGTGCCAGCACCTTCGGGCCCTCCACTGAAGCTTTCTTT.

By sample share, this clonotype is large (0.1 to 1%). This chain connects TRBV9 to TRBJ2-3, with TRBD2 matching over 10 bases. The V gene's germline CDR1 is SGDLS and CDR2 YYNGEE. CDR3 length: 15 amino acids. Trimming cost V 3 bases and J 5 bases; bases outside gene matches: 6. For the CDR3, the DNA is TGTGCCAGCAGCGGAACTAGCGGGGCCGGAGATACGCAGTATTTT. Amino acid sequence: CASSGTSGAGDTQYF.

By share of the sample, this clonotype is medium-sized. The V and J genes are TRBV20-1 and TRBJ2-3; D ambiguous. The V gene's germline CDR1 is DFQATT and CDR2 SNEGSKA (reference sequence). Trimming pared 3 bases from V and 2 bases from J, leaving 0 bases between. CDR3 size: 10 residues. CDR3 in amino acids: CSASTDTQYF. DNA for the CDR3: TGCAGTGCTAGCACAGATACGCAGTATTTT.

This clonotype is categorized as medium-sized. This chain uses TRBV7-2 with TRBJ1-6; a weak D match, TRBD1 (5 bases). The ends were cut back, 7 bases at V and 7 bases at J, with 14 bases in the middle. The CDR3 length is 14 residues. Germline loops: CDR1 SGHTA, CDR2 FQGNSA. This CDR3 reads CASTQGKTNSPLHF. CDR3 bases: TGTGCCAGCACCCAGGGAAAGACAAATTCACCCCTCCACTTT.

This clonotype was counted once. This may stem from a read error, because a much larger clone lies one nucleotide away. The chain is built from TRBV19 and TRBJ2-5; D may match TRBD1 or TRBD2 (5 bases each). The CDR3 length is 13 residues. Per the germline V gene, CDR1 is LNHDA and CDR2 is SQIVND (reference sequence). The CDR3 nucleotides are TGTGCCAGTAGTATTACGGAGGACAATGAGCGGTTCTTC. This translates into CASSITEDNERFF.

By frequency in the sample, this clonotype is large. The J gene is TRBJ2-7, the V gene TRBV2, with a tentative D call TRBD2 (7 bases). This CDR3 region has 15 residues. Germline values: CDR1 SNHLY, CDR2 FYNNEI. The germline V and J ends were trimmed by 10 bases and 0 bases, with 19 bases remaining between them. CDR3 nucleotide sequence: TGTGCCATTCAAAAGGGGGGGACCTCCTCCTACGAGCAGTACTTC. Translation: CAIQKGGTSSYEQYF.

This clonotype is termed large (0.1 to 1%). The rearrangement links TRBV2 to TRBJ2-5, with 7 bases fitting TRBD2. The V gene end was trimmed by 3 bases and the J gene end by 2 bases; junction bases not matched to a gene: 6. Germline V gives CDR1 SNHLY, CDR2 FYNNEI. This CDR3 comprises 15 residues. CDR3: CASSETSLNQETQYF. CDR3 coding DNA: TGTGCCAGCAGTGAGACTAGCTTGAATCAAGAGACCCAGTACTTC.

The rearrangement joins TRBV25-1 to TRBJ2-7; D call uncertain. CDR3 length equals 11 residues. Trimming stripped 1 base from V and 2 bases from J, with 0 bases between. Looked up from germline, CDR1 is MGHDK and CDR2 is SYGVNS. DNA of the CDR3: TGTGCCAGCAGTGAATCCTACGAGCAGTACTTC. Translating it yields CASSESYEQYF.

By sample share, this clonotype is medium-sized. It may be a read error: a sequence one base away is much more abundant. The chain has TRBV29-1 and TRBJ2-3; D is perhaps TRBD2 (6 bases). The CDR3 has 13 residues. Per germline, CDR1 SQVTM and CDR2 ANQGSEA. For the CDR3, the DNA is TGCAGCGTTGGGAGGGAGAGGTCAGATACGCTGTATTTT. It is translated as CSVGRERSDTLYF.

This clonotype qualifies as large (0.1 to 1%). The chain recombines TRBV4-3 with TRBJ2-7; a weak D match, TRBD2 (5 bases). The germline CDR1 and CDR2 sequences are LGHNA and YSLEER. The CDR3 contains 16 residues. Trimming left V 0 bases short and J 0 bases short, with 12 bases between. As DNA, the CDR3 is TGCGCCAGCAGCCAAGAAGCCAGCGGTAGCTCCTACGAGCAGTACTTC. This sequence encodes CASSQEASGSSYEQYF.

Judged by abundance, this clonotype is medium-sized. This chain connects TRBV28 to TRBJ2-2; 14 nucleotides agree with TRBD2. Unmatched junction bases numbered 9, after V lost 4 bases and J lost 2 bases. CDR1 is MDHEN, CDR2 SYDVKM, per germline. The CDR3 sequence is 19 residues long. DNA of the CDR3: TGTGCCAGCAGTTACCTCGGGACTAGCGGGGGCCATAACACCGGGGAGCTGTTTTTT. This sequence encodes CASSYLGTSGGHNTGELFF.